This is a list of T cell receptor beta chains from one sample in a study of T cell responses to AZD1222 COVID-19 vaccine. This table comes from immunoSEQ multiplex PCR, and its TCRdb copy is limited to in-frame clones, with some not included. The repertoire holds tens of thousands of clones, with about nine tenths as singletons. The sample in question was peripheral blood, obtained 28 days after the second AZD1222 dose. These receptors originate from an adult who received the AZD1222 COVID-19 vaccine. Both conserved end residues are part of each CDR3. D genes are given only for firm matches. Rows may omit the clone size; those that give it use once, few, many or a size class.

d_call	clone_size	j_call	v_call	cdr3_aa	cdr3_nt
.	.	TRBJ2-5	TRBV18	CASSSRETQYF	TGTGCCAGCTCATCGAGAGAGACCCAGTACTTC
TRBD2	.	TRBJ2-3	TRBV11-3	CASSWSGGAADTQYF	TGTGCCAGCAGCTGGAGCGGGGGGGCTGCAGATACGCAGTATTTT
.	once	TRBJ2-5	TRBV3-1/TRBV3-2	CASSQPSLATQYF	TGTGCCAGCAGCCAGCCGAGTCTCGCGACCCAGTACTTC
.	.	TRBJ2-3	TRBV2	CASSENRGLGDTQYF	TGTGCCAGCAGTGAAAATAGGGGGTTAGGAGATACGCAGTATTTT
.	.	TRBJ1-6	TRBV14	CASSQDKGGYNSPLHF	TGTGCCAGCAGCCAAGATAAGGGAGGTTATAATTCACCCCTCCACTTT
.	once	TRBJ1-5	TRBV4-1	CASSLGGGGGNQPQHF	TGCGCCAGCAGCCTCGGGGGAGGAGGGGGCAATCAGCCCCAGCATTTT
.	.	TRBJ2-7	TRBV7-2	CASSLRVSSYEQYF	TGTGCCAGCAGCTTGAGGGTTAGCTCCTACGAGCAGTACTTC
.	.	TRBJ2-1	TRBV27	CASSWRSLSYNEQFF	TGTGCCAGCAGTTGGAGGAGCCTCTCCTACAATGAGCAGTTCTTC
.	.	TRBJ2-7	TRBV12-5	CASGLSAGQVYEQYF	TGTGCTAGTGGTTTGAGTGCAGGCCAAGTCTACGAGCAGTACTTC
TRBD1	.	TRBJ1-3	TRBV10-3	CAIRGQGNGNTIYF	TGTGCCATCAGAGGACAGGGGAATGGAAACACCATATATTTT
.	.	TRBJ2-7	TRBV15	CATSRDPAYEQYF	TGTGCCACCAGCAGAGATCCGGCCTACGAGCAGTACTTC
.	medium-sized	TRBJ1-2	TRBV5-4	CASSLEGGNYGYTF	TGTGCCAGCAGCTTGGAGGGAGGTAACTATGGCTACACCTTC
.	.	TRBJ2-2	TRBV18	CASSQPGRLYTGELFF	TGTGCCAGCTCCCAACCGGGACGCCTCTACACCGGGGAGCTGTTTTTT
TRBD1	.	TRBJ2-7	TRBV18	CASSPGQGANEQYF	TGTGCCAGCTCACCAGGACAGGGGGCCAACGAGCAGTACTTC
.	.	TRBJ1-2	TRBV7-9	CASSLAGVDYGYTF	TGTGCCAGCAGCTTAGCAGGGGTGGACTATGGCTACACCTTC
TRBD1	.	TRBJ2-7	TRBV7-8	CASSLAGTGIHEQYF	TGTGCCAGCAGCTTAGCCGGGACAGGGATCCACGAGCAGTACTTC
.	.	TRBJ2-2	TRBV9	CASSAGGGSDTGELFF	TGTGCCAGCAGCGCAGGAGGGGGCAGCGACACCGGGGAGCTGTTTTTT
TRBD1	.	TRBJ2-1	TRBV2	CASRDRTGGGDEQFF	TGTGCCAGCAGAGATCGGACAGGCGGTGGGGATGAGCAGTTCTTC
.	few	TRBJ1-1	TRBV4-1	CASSRSFATENTEAFF	TGCGCCAGCAGCCGTAGCTTTGCAACCGAGAACACTGAAGCTTTCTTT
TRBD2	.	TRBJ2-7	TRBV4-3	CASSQGYGGGSSYEQYF	TGCGCCAGCAGCCAAGGTTATGGCGGCGGGAGCTCCTACGAGCAGTACTTC
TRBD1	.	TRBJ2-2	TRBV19	CASSPQGANTGELFF	TGTGCCAGTAGTCCACAGGGGGCGAACACCGGGGAGCTGTTTTTT
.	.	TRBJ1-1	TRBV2	CASRPGRMNTEAFF	TGTGCCAGCAGGCCGGGACGGATGAACACTGAAGCTTTCTTT
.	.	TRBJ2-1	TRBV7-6	CASSLGARLDEQFF	TGTGCCAGCAGCTTAGGCGCCAGGTTGGATGAGCAGTTCTTC